These 5 T cell receptor beta chains share one sample of origin, sequenced in a study of blood T cell repertoires in COVID-19. Sequencing used immunoSEQ multiplex PCR; TCRdb keeps in-frame clones, though not all of them. The sample has tens of thousands of clones, 70% to 90% seen once. The sample consisted of peripheral blood. The receptors come from an older woman with active COVID-19.

The rearrangement uses TRBV7-3 and TRBJ2-1; 7 positions agree with TRBD2. V lost 5 bases to trimming and J lost 0 bases; unmatched junction nucleotides: 7. The CDR3 is 16 residues long. Germline loops: CDR1 SGHTA, CDR2 FQGTGA. The CDR3 nucleotides are TGTGCCAGCAGCGCCCAAGCGGGGACCTCCTACAATGAGCAGTTCTTC. It translates to CASSAQAGTSYNEQFF.

V is TRBV7-3 and J is TRBJ2-1; a possible D gene is TRBD2 (6 bases). Per germline, CDR1 SGHTA and CDR2 FQGTGA. Trimming stripped 3 bases from V and 9 bases from J, with 24 bases between. CDR3 length: 17 amino acids. The DNA of the CDR3 is TGTGCCAGCAGCTTGGGGCGGGGCCCTCCCCTGGTGGGTGAGCAGTTCTTC. This sequence encodes CASSLGRGPPLVGEQFF.

The rearrangement uses TRBV6-5 and TRBJ2-3; D is possibly TRBD2 (6 bases). This CDR3 is built from 15 residues. Germline CDR1 is MNHEY and CDR2 is SVGAGI. The V end was cut by 4 bases, the J end by 4 bases, with 15 bases between. CDR3 nucleotides: TGTGCCAGCAGTTTTCAGGGAGGCTTGGCAGATACGCAGTATTTT. It translates to CASSFQGGLADTQYF.

In this sample, this clone turned up a few times. The chain joins TRBV12-3 or TRBV12-4 to TRBJ1-2; D uncertain. There are 12 residues in the CDR3. Trimming left V 6 bases short and J 8 bases short, with 13 bases between. The CDR3 DNA reads TGTGCCAGCAGGTTCGATTACCTAGGCTACACCTTC. Residues: CASRFDYLGYTF.

The J gene is TRBJ2-5, the V gene TRBV30; 9 bases are shared with TRBD2. Germline lookup yields CDR1 GTSNPN and CDR2 SVGIG (reference sequence). Trimming cost V 2 bases and J 4 bases; bases outside gene matches: 5. The CDR3 totals 14 residues. This CDR3 reads CAWSSAGGGETQYF. The CDR3 region has the DNA TGTGCCTGGAGTAGCGCGGGGGGGGGAGAGACCCAGTACTTC.